This T cell receptor (beta chain) was found in a study of shared clonotypes between healthy human individuals. Study results and caveats: Generation of non-shared clonotypes was less probable than generation of clonotypes shared by all four donors. In a few donors, 4.5% to 5.5% of naive CD4 clonotypes appeared in common. Depth of sequencing was expected to influence donor clonotype sharing.

About this clone itself: The antigen is not known.

Data came from immunoSEQ multiplex PCR; TCRdb stores just in-frame clones and leaves some out. The sample consists of 1,500,000 or so clones, 96% of them appearing once. The CDR3 sequence is 15 residues long. Germline assignment: CDR1 SGHVS and CDR2 FQNEAQ. Trimming removed 1 base at V and 6 bases at J, with 16 bases between. The chain is built from TRBV7-8 and TRBJ2-7, with D possibly TRBD1 on 5 matching bases. This sequence originates from a man aged 25-40 years in good health. Material for sequencing was naive CD4+ T cells sorted from blood. This sample's subset: CD45RA+ positively selected. For the CDR3, the DNA is TGTGCCAGCAGCTTAGAGGGGCGGCGGCGCGGCGAGCAGTACTTC. It encodes CASSLEGRRRGEQYF. The variable domain in full, with the rest retrieved from reference TRBV7-8 and TRBJ2-7, is GAGVSQSPRYKVAKRGQDVALRCDPISGHVSLFWYQQALGQGPEFLTYFQNEAQLDKSGLPSDRFFAERPEGSVSTLKIQRTQQEDSAVYLCASSLEGRRRGEQYFGPGTRLTVT.